This TCR beta chain was identified during a study of T cell repertoires in cytomegalovirus infection. TCRdb fed the reads into MiXCR, producing one record per CDR3 protein. The table has 95,000 to 150,000 distinct CDR3 sequences, over 25% seen once. The CDR3 length is 15 residues. The germline V and J ends were trimmed by 1 base and 1 base, with 9 bases remaining between them. Germline loops: CDR1 SGDLS, CDR2 YYNGEE. On this clonotype itself: Its antigen is undetermined.

This clonotype was sampled from a human donor in good health (CMV status not recorded). Some clones in this sample may be carry-over from other donors' samples. Sequenced here: CD8+ T cells from cultured PBMCs, sampled from culture after CMV antigen stimulation. The rearrangement joins TRBV9 to TRBJ1-5; D not resolved. This CDR3 reads CASSVRRPSNQPQHF. In DNA form, the CDR3 reads TGTGCCAGCAGCGTACGCAGACCGAGCAATCAGCCCCAGCATTTT.